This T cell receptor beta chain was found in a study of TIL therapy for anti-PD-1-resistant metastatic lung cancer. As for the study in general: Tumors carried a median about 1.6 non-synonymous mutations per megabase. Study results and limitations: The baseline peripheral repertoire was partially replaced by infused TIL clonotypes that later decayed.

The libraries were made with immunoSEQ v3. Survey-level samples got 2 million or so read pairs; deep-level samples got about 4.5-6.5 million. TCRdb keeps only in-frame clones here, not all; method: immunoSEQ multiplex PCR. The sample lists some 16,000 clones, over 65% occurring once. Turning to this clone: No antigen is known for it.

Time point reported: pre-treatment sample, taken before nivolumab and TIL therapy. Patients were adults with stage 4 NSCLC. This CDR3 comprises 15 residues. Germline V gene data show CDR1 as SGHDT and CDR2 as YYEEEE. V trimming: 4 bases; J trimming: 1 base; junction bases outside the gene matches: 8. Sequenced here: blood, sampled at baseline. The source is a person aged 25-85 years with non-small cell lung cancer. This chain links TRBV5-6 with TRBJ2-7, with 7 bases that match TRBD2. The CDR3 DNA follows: TGTGCCAGCAGCGCCCGCCCCGGGGGGTCCTACGAGCAGTACTTC. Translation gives CASSARPGGSYEQYF.